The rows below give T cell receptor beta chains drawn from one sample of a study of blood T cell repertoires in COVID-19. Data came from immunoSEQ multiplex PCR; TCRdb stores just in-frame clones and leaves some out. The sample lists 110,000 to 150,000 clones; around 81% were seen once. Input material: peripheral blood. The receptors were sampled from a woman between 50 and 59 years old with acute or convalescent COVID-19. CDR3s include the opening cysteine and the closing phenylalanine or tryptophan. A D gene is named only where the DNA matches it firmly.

DNA: TGTGCCAGCAGTACCGGGTCCGTAATTAAGGGGGAGACCCAGTACTTC; CDR3: CASSTGSVIKGETQYF; D: NA; V: TRBV27; J: TRBJ2-5
DNA: TGTGCCAGCAGCCAAACAACGGGAAGGGTTATGGGCAATCAGCCCCAGCATTTT; CDR3: CASSQTTGRVMGNQPQHF; D: NA; V: TRBV3-1/TRBV3-2; J: TRBJ1-5
DNA: TGTGCCAGCAGCTTAGAGCGGGGTCGAGAGACCCAGTACTTC; CDR3: CASSLERGRETQYF; D: TRBD2; V: TRBV7-2; J: TRBJ2-5
DNA: TGCAGCGTTGTTAGACGGCGGCAAGAGACCCAGTACTTC; CDR3: CSVVRRRQETQYF; D: NA; V: TRBV29-1; J: TRBJ2-5
DNA: TGTGCCAGCAGCCAAGGTCCGGACAGCACCTCACCCCTCCACTTT; CDR3: CASSQGPDSTSPLHF; D: NA; V: TRBV13; J: TRBJ1-6
DNA: TGTGCCAGCAGCACCACAGGGGTCTCTGGCTACACCTTC; CDR3: CASSTTGVSGYTF; D: TRBD1; V: TRBV5-6; J: TRBJ1-2
DNA: TGTGCCAGCAGCGACTCCTGGAGGAACTATGGCTACACCTTC; CDR3: CASSDSWRNYGYTF; D: NA; V: TRBV7-9; J: TRBJ1-2
DNA: TGCGCCAGCAGCCCCGCGGGACCAGGGAACATTCAGTACTTC; CDR3: CASSPAGPGNIQYF; D: NA; V: TRBV5-1; J: TRBJ2-4
DNA: TGTGCCAGCTCACCCCCCGACAGTGAAAAACTGTTTTTT; CDR3: CASSPPDSEKLFF; D: NA; V: TRBV18; J: TRBJ1-4
DNA: TGTGCCAGCAGCTTAGAATGGGGGCCGACTCCCGTTTTT; CDR3: CASSLEWGPTPVF; D: NA; V: TRBV7-8; J: TRBJ1-3